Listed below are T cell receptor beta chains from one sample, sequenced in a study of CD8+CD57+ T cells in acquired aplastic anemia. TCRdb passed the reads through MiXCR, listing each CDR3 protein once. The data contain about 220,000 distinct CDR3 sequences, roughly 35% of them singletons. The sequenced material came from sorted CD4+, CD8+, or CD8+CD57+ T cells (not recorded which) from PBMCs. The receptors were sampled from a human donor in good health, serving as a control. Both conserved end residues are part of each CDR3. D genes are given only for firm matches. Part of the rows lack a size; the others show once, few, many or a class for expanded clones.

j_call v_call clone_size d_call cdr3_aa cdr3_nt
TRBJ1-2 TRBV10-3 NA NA CTSSNDRLYGYTF TGTACTAGCTCGAACGACAGGCTCTATGGCTACACCTTC
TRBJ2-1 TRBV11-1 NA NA CASSLLWGSYNEQFF TGTGCCAGCAGCTTATTATGGGGCTCCTACAATGAGCAGTTCTTC
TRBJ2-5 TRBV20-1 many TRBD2 CSASAGGKETQYF TGCAGTGCTAGCGCGGGGGGGAAAGAGACCCAGTACTTC
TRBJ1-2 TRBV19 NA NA CASTGGARALINYGYTF TGTGCCAGTACCGGGGGAGCCAGGGCCCTTATTAACTATGGCTACACCTTC
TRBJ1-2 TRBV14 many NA CASSPGTFYYGYTF TGTGCCAGCAGCCCAGGGACCTTTTACTATGGCTACACCTTC
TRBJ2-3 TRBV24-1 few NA CATSDDPDTQYF TGTGCCACCAGTGATGACCCAGATACGCAGTATTTT
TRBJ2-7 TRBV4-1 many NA CASSASGLPSSYEQYF TGCGCCAGCAGCGCCTCGGGACTTCCGAGCTCCTACGAGCAGTACTTC
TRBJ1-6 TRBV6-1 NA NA CASSLGPTASYNSPLHF TGTGCCAGCAGTCTGGGGCCGACAGCCTCCTATAATTCACCCCTCCACTTT
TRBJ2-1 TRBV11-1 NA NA CASSLDWTNSYNEQFF TGTGCCAGCAGCTTAGACTGGACTAACTCCTACAATGAGCAGTTCTTC
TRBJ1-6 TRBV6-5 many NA CASSYFGRDSPLHF TGTGCCAGCAGTTACTTTGGCAGGGATTCACCCCTCCACTTT
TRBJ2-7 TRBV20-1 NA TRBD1 CSARDGTATYEQYF TGCAGTGCTAGAGACGGGACAGCAACCTACGAGCAGTACTTC
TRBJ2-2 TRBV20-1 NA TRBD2 CSAGTSGGTGELFF TGCAGTGCTGGGACTAGCGGGGGGACCGGGGAGCTGTTTTTT
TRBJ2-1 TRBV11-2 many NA CASSYSGGGRNEQFF TGTGCCAGCAGCTATTCCGGGGGAGGTAGGAATGAGCAGTTCTTC
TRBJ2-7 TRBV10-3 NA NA CASSQTPRDITQYF TGTGCCAGCAGCCAAACTCCCCGGGACATCACGCAGTACTTC